Below, 30 T cell receptor beta chains from the same sample are listed, as sequenced in a study of post-analysis software for immune sequencing data. Every TCR beta cDNA library bore unique molecular identifiers. TCRdb re-called the PCR reads with MiXCR, one entry per CDR3 protein. This sample has 750,000 to 950,000 distinct CDR3 sequences, with roughly half found just once. Points from the study as a whole: Five or six TRBV segments were significantly more frequent in patients than in controls. TRBV5-6, TRBV5-1 and TRBV20-1 were among these segments.

These receptors' targets are unknown. Sample: blood. These receptors were taken from a girl aged 5-17 years with multiple sclerosis.

The chain is built from TRBV27 and TRBJ2-7, with TRBD2 matching 9 bases. The J call may be wrong; the DNA end is better matched by TRBJ2-5. The CDR3 is 19 amino acids. The germline V gene encodes CDR1 MNHEY and CDR2 SMNVEV (reference sequence). The CDR3 DNA sequence: TGTGCCAGCAGTCCCCTACCTAGCGGGGATCCCTTTATCCAGGAGACCCAGTACTTC. It translates to CASSPLPSGDPFIQETQYF.

The chain links TRBV9 to TRBJ2-1; TRBD2 matches 11 bases. This CDR3 comprises 15 residues. V shed 2 bases, J shed 8 bases, and the junction held 6 bases outside the gene matches. Per the germline V gene, CDR1 is SGDLS and CDR2 is YYNGEE. DNA of the CDR3: TGTGCCAGCAGCGTCCATAGCGGGAGGGCCGATGAGCAGTTCTTC. Encoded protein: CASSVHSGRADEQFF.

This rearrangement joins TRBV10-3 to TRBJ1-2; D remains ambiguous. The V gene's germline CDR1 is ENHRY and CDR2 SYGVKD. The CDR3 runs to 15 residues. The germline V and J ends were trimmed by 0 bases and 4 bases, with 12 bases remaining between them. The DNA of the CDR3 is TGTGCCATCAGTGAGTCGAAAGTAACGGTCTATGGCTACACCTTC. This sequence encodes CAISESKVTVYGYTF.

The sample holds a few counts of this clonotype. The chain combines TRBV28 with TRBJ1-1; TRBD1 is a possible D gene (5 bases). Germline V gene lookup returns CDR1 MDHEN and CDR2 SYDVKM. The V gene lost 3 bases and the J gene lost 3 bases, with 14 bases spanning the gap. There are 15 residues in the CDR3. DNA of the CDR3: TGTGCCAGCAGTTTTAGGGCAGGGTTGGACACTGAAGCTTTCTTT. Protein sequence: CASSFRAGLDTEAFF.

This clonotype was recorded a few times. V and J are TRBV20-1 and TRBJ2-5; perhaps TRBD1 as D (6 bases). Matching the DNA end better, TRBJ2-7 makes the J call doubtful. This CDR3 comprises 13 residues. Germline loops: CDR1 DFQATT, CDR2 SNEGSKA (reference sequence). The CDR3 DNA follows: TGCAGTGCTATGGACAGAGGAGAAGGCGAGCAGTACTTC. Protein product: CSAMDRGEGEQYF.

The chain uses TRBV20-1 and TRBJ2-7; 7 bases are shared with TRBD1. From germline, CDR1 is DFQATT and CDR2 SNEGSKA (reference sequence). V trimming: 3 bases; J trimming: 2 bases; junction bases outside the gene matches: 10. The CDR3 runs to 15 residues. CDR3 sequence: CSASDRAPPTYEQYF. The CDR3 region has the DNA TGCAGTGCTAGCGACAGGGCCCCACCAACCTACGAGCAGTACTTC.

The chain joins TRBV6-1 to TRBJ2-3; 8 bases agree with TRBD2. CDR1 and CDR2 from the germline V gene are MNHNS and SASEGT. Trimming took 1 base from V and 5 from J; bases not matched to a gene: 8. The CDR3 covers 16 residues. CDR3 nucleotide sequence: TGTGCCAGCAGTGAAGAAGGACGGGGGGGCAGAGATACGCAGTATTTT. Translated, it gives CASSEEGRGGRDTQYF.

In this sample, this clonotype turned up a few times. The CDR3 here is CASSPRGGITYEQYF. The CDR3, as DNA: TGCGCCAGCAGCCCCCGGGGGGGGATCACCTACGAGCAGTACTTC. V gene TRBV5-1 combines with J gene TRBJ2-7, with 8 bases identical to TRBD2. After removal of 4 bases from V and 2 bases from J, the junction contained 8 bases not matched to a gene. The CDR3 is 15 residues long. Germline V gene lookup returns CDR1 SGHRS and CDR2 YFSETQ.

The rearrangement joins TRBV7-2 to TRBJ2-3, with 9 bases aligning to TRBD2. V shed 4 bases, J shed 7 bases, and the junction held 15 bases outside the gene matches. The germline V gene has CDR1 SGHTA and CDR2 FQGNSA. The CDR3 is 17 amino acids. The DNA of the CDR3 is TGTGCCAGCAGCTCAGTATTGCGGGGGGGCCTGGAACATACGCAGTATTTT. It translates to CASSSVLRGGLEHTQYF.

This clonotype was seen only a few times. The V and J genes are TRBV29-1 and TRBJ1-2; D may be TRBD1 (5 bases). V shed 7 bases and J shed 4 bases, with 19 bases lying between them. CDR1 is SQVTM and CDR2 is ANQGSEA in the germline V gene. This CDR3 spans 14 amino acids. DNA of the CDR3: TGCAGCGCCAAAGGGGACCGCTCTATCTATGGCTACACCTTC. Encoded protein: CSAKGDRSIYGYTF.

Notes on this clonotype: This may come from a read error, since a much larger clone is one base off. The V call is TRBV20-1, the J call TRBJ2-3, with 12 bases that match TRBD2. Germline V gene lookup returns CDR1 DFQATT and CDR2 SNEGSKA (reference sequence). The CDR3 has 14 residues. V lost 7 bases to trimming and J lost 1 base; unmatched junction nucleotides: 3. The CDR3 is CSGRLAGGTDTQYF. The CDR3 DNA sequence: TGCAGTGGCCGACTAGCGGGGGGCACAGATACGCAGTATTTT.

This clonotype appeared once. The CDR3 sequence: CASSLPGSAEQFF. The DNA for the CDR3 is TGTGCCAGCAGCTTGCCGGGTTCAGCGGAGCAGTTCTTC. The chain recombines TRBV5-5 with TRBJ2-1; no reliable D call. V was shortened by 1 base and J by 10 bases, with 12 bases between the two germline ends. The CDR3 has 13 amino acids. The germline CDR1 and CDR2 sequences are SGHKS and YYEKEE (reference sequence). The entire variable domain, with the rest obtained from reference TRBV5-5 and TRBJ2-1, is as follows: DAGVTQSPTHLIKTRGQQVTLRCSPISGHKSVSWYQQVLGQGPQFIFQYYEKEERGRGNFPDRFSARQFPNYSSELNVNALLLGDSALYLCASSLPGSAEQFFGPGTRLTVL.

This chain joins TRBV9 and TRBJ2-5, with D maybe TRBD1 (6 bases). The germline gives CDR1 SGDLS, CDR2 YYNGEE. V lost 4 bases and J lost 4, with 11 bases in between. The CDR3 length is 13 residues. CDR3 DNA: TGTGCCAGCAGCTCCGGCAGGGGAGAGACCCAGTACTTC. Encoded protein: CASSSGRGETQYF.

CDR3 nucleotide sequence: TGTGCCAGCAGCTTAAGGCCGTGGGGGCTCGGCACAGATACGCAGTATTTT. Its protein is CASSLRPWGLGTDTQYF. This chain joins TRBV7-3 and TRBJ2-3; D may be TRBD1 (6 bases). Looked up from germline, CDR1 is SGHTA and CDR2 is FQGTGA. The CDR3 loop spans 17 amino acids. With 1 base removed from V and 1 base from J, the gap between germline ends came to 15 bases.

V gene TRBV20-1 combines with J gene TRBJ2-1; TRBD2 matches at 14 bases. The DNA end favors TRBJ2-7, so the J call may be wrong. Looked up from germline, CDR1 is DFQATT and CDR2 is SNEGSKA (reference sequence). CDR3 size: 15 residues. In nucleotides, the CDR3 is TGCAGTGCCGACACCGGGACTAGCGGGAGCTACGAGCAGTACTTC. It codes for CSADTGTSGSYEQYF.

The V gene is TRBV15, the J gene TRBJ2-1; the D is unclear. Germline CDR1 reads LNHNV; CDR2 reads YYDKDF (reference sequence). V lost 0 bases and J lost 6, with 9 bases in between. This CDR3 region has 14 residues. CDR3 bases: TGTGCCACCAGCAGAGATATCCAGACCAATGAGCAGTTCTTC. Its translation is CATSRDIQTNEQFF.

The genes are TRBV20-1 and TRBJ2-3; D remains unclear. V gave up 6 bases and J gave up 2 bases, with 12 bases separating them. This CDR3 has 13 residues. Germline CDR1 DFQATT, CDR2 SNEGSKA (reference sequence). The CDR3 spells CSAPKTHTDTQYF. In nucleotides, the CDR3 is TGCAGTGCACCAAAAACCCACACAGATACGCAGTATTTT.

Only a few counts were recorded for this clonotype. V gene TRBV29-1 combines with J gene TRBJ1-2; D gene ambiguous. Germline CDR1 is SQVTM and CDR2 is ANQGSEA. The CDR3 spans 11 residues. Deletions cut 7 bases from V and 4 bases from J, with 10 bases between. The CDR3 nucleotides are TGCAGCGGCCGCGTAGCCTATGGCTACACCTTC. Amino acid sequence: CSGRVAYGYTF. Variable domain in full (rest from reference TRBV29-1 and TRBJ1-2): SAVISQKPSRDICQRGTSLTIQCQVDSQVTMMFWYRQQPGQSLTLIATANQGSEATYESGFVIDKFPISRPNLTFSTLTVSNMSPEDSSIYLCSGRVAYGYTFGSGTRLTVV.

This clonotype came up a few times. This chain connects TRBV3-1 to TRBJ2-5, with 7 bases lining up with TRBD1. J gave up 2 bases and V 1 base, and 4 bases lay outside the gene matches. This CDR3 has 15 amino acids. Germline-derived CDR1 and CDR2 are LGHDT and YNNKEL (reference sequence). CDR3 in amino acids: CASSQAPTGQETQYF. Here the CDR3 DNA reads TGTGCCAGCAGCCAAGCCCCGACAGGGCAAGAGACCCAGTACTTC.

The chain carries TRBV5-1 and TRBJ2-3; perhaps D is TRBD1 or TRBD2 (6 bases each). Trimming took 4 bases from V and 2 from J, leaving 26 bases between them. The CDR3 is made up of 19 amino acids. The germline V gene has CDR1 SGHRS and CDR2 YFSETQ. CDR3 DNA: TGCGCCAGCAGCCCGAACCTCGGGGGCGTTTCTACCTTCACAGATACGCAGTATTTT. Encoded protein: CASSPNLGGVSTFTDTQYF.

CDR3 loop: CASSRLGGGGTYNEQFF. The CDR3 DNA reads TGCGCCAGCAGCCGACTGGGTGGGGGAGGAACCTACAATGAGCAGTTCTTC. The chain carries TRBV5-1 and TRBJ2-1; D may be TRBD2 (6 bases). The CDR3 length is 17 residues. CDR1 and CDR2 (germline): SGHRS, YFSETQ. Trimming took 4 bases from V and 2 from J, leaving 19 bases between them. Combining the CDR3 with reference TRBV5-1 and TRBJ2-1 gives the whole variable domain KAGVTQTPRYLIKTRGQQVTLSCSPISGHRSVSWYQQTPGQGLQFLFEYFSETQRNKGNFPGRFSGRQFSNSRSEMNVSTLELGDSALYLCASSRLGGGGTYNEQFFGPGTRLTVL.

This clonotype was recorded a few times. The genes are TRBV6-1 and TRBJ2-5, with D perhaps being TRBD1 or TRBD2 (5 bases each). Germline CDR1 is MNHNS and CDR2 is SASEGT. V was cut by 4 bases and J by 6 bases, with 9 bases left in between. The CDR3 spans 12 residues. The CDR3 sequence is CASSGGSKTQYF. Written as DNA, the CDR3 is TGTGCCAGCAGTGGGGGGTCTAAGACCCAGTACTTC.

This clonotype was detected a few times. The chain has TRBV29-1 and TRBJ2-7; TRBD1 matches at 10 bases. Germline loops: CDR1 SQVTM, CDR2 ANQGSEA. The CDR3 consists of 14 residues. The ends lost 5 bases at V and 3 bases at J; junction bases unmatched: 7. CDR3 region: CSVRDRGFHYEQYF. DNA of the CDR3: TGCAGCGTTCGGGACAGGGGCTTCCACTACGAGCAGTACTTC.

The chain is built from TRBV6-1 and TRBJ2-4, with D unclear. The J call is in doubt because the DNA end fits TRBJ2-7 better. In germline, CDR1 is MNHNS, CDR2 SASEGT. The length of the CDR3 is 13 residues. The CDR3 is CASSTSETYEQYF. The CDR3 coding sequence is TGTGCCAGCAGTACATCAGAAACCTACGAGCAGTACTTC.

The chain has TRBV29-1 and TRBJ2-5, with 9 positions matching TRBD1. The CDR3 contains 16 residues. Germline CDR1 reads SQVTM; CDR2 reads ANQGSEA. Trimming took 0 bases from V and 1 from J; bases not matched to a gene: 6. The CDR3 reads CSVEEGGTGFQETQYF. CDR3 coding DNA: TGCAGCGTTGAAGAGGGAGGGACAGGGTTCCAAGAGACCCAGTACTTC. Full variable domain (outside the CDR3, taken from reference TRBV29-1 and TRBJ2-5): SAVISQKPSRDICQRGTSLTIQCQVDSQVTMMFWYRQQPGQSLTLIATANQGSEATYESGFVIDKFPISRPNLTFSTLTVSNMSPEDSSIYLCSVEEGGTGFQETQYFGPGTRLLVL.

The rearrangement links TRBV7-2 to TRBJ2-3; TRBD1 or TRBD2 may be the D gene (5 bases each). The CDR3 runs to 14 residues. V was pared by 7 bases and J by 3 bases, with 14 bases between. Germline values: CDR1 SGHTA, CDR2 FQGNSA. CDR3 amino acids: CASISRGGTDTQYF. The CDR3 nucleotides are TGTGCCAGCATCTCCCGTGGGGGTACAGATACGCAGTATTTT.

This clonotype has more than one count but fewer than ten. The chain has TRBV20-1 and TRBJ2-5, with D perhaps assigned TRBD1 or TRBD2 (5 bases each). The CDR3 length is 13 residues. The germline gives CDR1 DFQATT, CDR2 SNEGSKA (reference sequence). V was trimmed by 0 bases and J by 5 bases, leaving 10 bases between them. The CDR3 coding sequence is TGCAGTGCTAGAGATCCGTGGGGGGAGACCCAGTACTTC. Amino acids: CSARDPWGETQYF.

J is TRBJ2-1 and V is TRBV29-1, with 7 bases matching TRBD2. The V segment lost 3 bases and the J segment 9 bases; nucleotides outside the gene matches: 14. The CDR3 sequence is 15 residues long. CDR1 is SQVTM and CDR2 is ANQGSEA in the germline V gene. The CDR3 DNA sequence: TGCAGCGTTGAGTCGACTGGCGGGAGAATTAGTGAGCAGTTCTTC. Protein product: CSVESTGGRISEQFF.

This clonotype was picked up many times. The rearrangement joins TRBV3-1 to TRBJ2-5, with 8 positions matching TRBD1. The junction had 0 bases not matched to a gene; V was cut back by 5 bases and J by 4 bases. CDR1 is LGHDT and CDR2 is YNNKEL in the germline V gene (reference sequence). This CDR3 is built from 12 residues. The CDR3 DNA is TGTGCCAGCAGCGACAGGGGAGAGACCCAGTACTTC. It is translated as CASSDRGETQYF.

Note on this clonotype: At one end the junction does not follow the germline gene, possibly because of a read error. The CDR3: CSASRLATAKNIQYF. The DNA for the CDR3 is TGTAGTGCTAGTAGGCTAGCGACAGCCAAAAACATTCAGTACTTC. The chain carries TRBV20-1 and TRBJ2-4, with D perhaps TRBD2 (6 bases). Germline V gene lookup returns CDR1 DFQATT and CDR2 SNEGSKA (reference sequence). The CDR3 covers 15 residues.